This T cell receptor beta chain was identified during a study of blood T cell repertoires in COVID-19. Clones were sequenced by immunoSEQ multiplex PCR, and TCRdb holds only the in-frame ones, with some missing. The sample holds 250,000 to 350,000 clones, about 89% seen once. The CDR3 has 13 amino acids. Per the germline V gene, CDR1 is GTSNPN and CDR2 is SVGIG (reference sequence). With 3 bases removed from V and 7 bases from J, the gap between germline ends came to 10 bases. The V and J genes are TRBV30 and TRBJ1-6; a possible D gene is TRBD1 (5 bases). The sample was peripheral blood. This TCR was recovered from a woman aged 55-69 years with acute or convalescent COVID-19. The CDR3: CAWRVRGNSPLHF. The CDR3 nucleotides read TGTGCCTGGAGGGTACGGGGGAATTCACCCCTCCACTTT.